These T cell receptor beta chains were read from a single sample in a study of cytomegalovirus exposure and HLA in healthy donors. Here immunoSEQ multiplex PCR was the method, and the copy in TCRdb shows in-frame clones only, minus some. This sample has about 200,000 clones, with roughly 77% found just once. Sequences were obtained from PBMCs. All receptors come from a woman aged 25 to 39 in good health and CMV-seronegative. Both conserved end residues are part of each CDR3. D genes are given only for firm matches. Part of the rows lack a size; the others show once, few, many or a class for expanded clones.

v_gene,len,d_gene,j_gene,abundance,CDR3nt,CDR3aa
TRBV7-6,17,TRBD1,TRBJ2-2,once,TGTGCCAGCAGCTTAAGGACAGGGGGCGCGGACACCGGGGAGCTGTTTTTT,CASSLRTGGADTGELFF
TRBV19,15,.,TRBJ1-5,.,TGTGCCAGTAGGGGCAGACATTATAGCAATCAGCCCCAGCATTTT,CASRGRHYSNQPQHF
TRBV29-1,12,TRBD2,TRBJ2-1,once,TGCAGCGTTGTTGAAGCGGGAGTTGAGCAGTTCTTC,CSVVEAGVEQFF
TRBV6-6,16,TRBD1,TRBJ2-3,.,TGTGCCAGCAGTCCCCTATTACAGGGGGCTAAAGATACGCAGTATTTT,CASSPLLQGAKDTQYF
TRBV14,16,.,TRBJ1-5,.,TGTGCCAGCAGCCCCCGGGATCCATATAGCAATCAGCCCCAGCATTTT,CASSPRDPYSNQPQHF
TRBV23-1,17,.,TRBJ1-4,.,TGCGCCAGCAGTCACTCACCAGGGAGGTTCGCTAATGAAAAACTGTTTTTT,CASSHSPGRFANEKLFF
TRBV6-5,13,.,TRBJ2-7,.,TGTGCCAGCCACTACGCCCAGGGGTACGAGCAGTACTTC,CASHYAQGYEQYF
TRBV28,17,TRBD1,TRBJ1-2,.,TGTGCCAGCAGCTTAGCTGCTATAGGGACAGAATACTATGGCTACACCTTC,CASSLAAIGTEYYGYTF
TRBV6-1,15,.,TRBJ1-5,.,TGTGCCAGCAGGTATGGACAAGGCCACAATCAGCCCCAGCATTTT,CASRYGQGHNQPQHF
TRBV10-1,15,.,TRBJ2-3,.,TGCGCCAGCAGTGATAACACGGGGGTCACAGATACGCAGTATTTT,CASSDNTGVTDTQYF
TRBV6-5,15,TRBD1,TRBJ2-7,.,TGTGCCAGCAGTAGCGTTGGGACAGGGTTGATAGAGCAGTACTTC,CASSSVGTGLIEQYF
TRBV27,23,TRBD2,TRBJ2-7,.,TGTGCCAGCAGTTTTGCTAGGCCTAGCGGGAGGCTCTACCTACCCCATCCCTACTACGAGCAGTACTTC,CASSFARPSGRLYLPHPYYEQYF
TRBV5-1,14,.,TRBJ1-6,.,TGCGCCAGCAGCTCGGGGGAGGTCAATTCACCCCTCCACTTT,CASSSGEVNSPLHF
TRBV4-1,16,TRBD1,TRBJ1-1,.,TGCGCCAGCAGCCAAGATAGGGGGACAGGGGGCACTGAAGCTTTCTTT,CASSQDRGTGGTEAFF
TRBV5-1,16,TRBD2,TRBJ2-1,.,TGCGCCAGCAGCTCGGGACTAGCGGGAGGCTCCAATGAGCAGTTCTTC,CASSSGLAGGSNEQFF
TRBV5-6,15,.,TRBJ1-2,.,TGTGCCAGCAGCTTGGGGGCCACAGGCCGCAGGGGCTACACCTTC,CASSLGATGRRGYTF
TRBV5-1,14,TRBD2,TRBJ2-2,.,TGCGCCAGCAGCTGGGGACTAGAAGGCGGGGAGCTGTTTTTT,CASSWGLEGGELFF
TRBV19,18,TRBD2,TRBJ2-3,few,TGTGCCAGTAGTATAGAAACTCCGAGCGGGGGAATCACAGATACGCAGTATTTT,CASSIETPSGGITDTQYF
TRBV5-6,11,.,TRBJ2-7,few,TGTGCCAGCACCTTCTTATTCGAGCAGTACTTC,CASTFLFEQYF
TRBV19,14,.,TRBJ1-2,once,TGTGCCAGTAGTACGCGACAGGCCCCCTATGGCTACACCTTC,CASSTRQAPYGYTF
TRBV18,15,.,TRBJ2-7,.,TGTGCCAGCTCACCTCTGGCAGGGGCGGCCTACGAGCAGTACTTC,CASSPLAGAAYEQYF
TRBV5-1,14,.,TRBJ1-1,.,TGCGCCAGCAGCTTATCACAGGGGAACACTGAAGCTTTCTTT,CASSLSQGNTEAFF
TRBV5-4,15,.,TRBJ2-7,.,TGTGCCAGCAGCTTGCCGACTAGTCCCTCTGGGGAGCAGTACTTC,CASSLPTSPSGEQYF
TRBV2,15,TRBD1,TRBJ2-7,.,TGTGCCAGCAGGAGGGGGGACAGGATGACCGAGGAGCAGTACTTC,CASRRGDRMTEEQYF